These 7 T cell receptor beta chains were all obtained from the same sample, sequenced in a study of T cells in Graves' hyperthyroidism and ophthalmopathy. TCR beta CDR3 sequences were amplified from RNA transcripts. HTBI primers were used for first-round RT-PCR of the TCR CDR3. TCRdb re-called the multiplex PCR reads with MiXCR, one entry per CDR3 protein. Here the sample spans some 180,000 distinct CDR3 sequences, around a sixth being singletons. The sequenced sample was blood. The receptors stem from a woman between 45 and 60 years old with Graves' hyperthyroidism.

The table lists this clonotype with many counts. The chain carries TRBV13 and TRBJ2-5; a weak D match, TRBD1 (5 bases). V was cut by 1 base and J by 5 bases, with 17 bases left in between. CDR3 length: 16 amino acids. Germline V lookup: CDR1 PRHDT, CDR2 FYEKMQ (reference sequence). The CDR3 sequence: CASSLVAGQGRETQYF. The CDR3 DNA reads TGTGCCAGCAGCTTAGTCGCAGGGCAGGGTAGGGAGACCCAGTACTTC.

This clonotype was recorded a few times. This rearrangement joins TRBV30 to TRBJ2-7, with D hard to call. The CDR3 length is 13 residues. V was shortened by 3 bases and J by 0 bases, with 9 bases between the two germline ends. CDR1 is GTSNPN and CDR2 is SVGIG in the germline V gene (reference sequence). The DNA for the CDR3 is TGTGCCTGGAGAGGCCAGTTCTCCTACGAGCAGTACTTC. Protein product: CAWRGQFSYEQYF.

This clonotype was seen only a few times. The chain links TRBV5-1 to TRBJ1-5; D remains ambiguous. Trimming left V 1 base short and J 3 bases short, with 5 bases between. Germline lookup yields CDR1 SGHRS and CDR2 YFSETQ. The CDR3 has 13 amino acids. CDR3 sequence: CASSLMANQPQHF. As DNA, the CDR3 is TGCGCCAGCAGCTTGATGGCCAATCAGCCCCAGCATTTT.

This clonotype has at least ten counts. The rearrangement links TRBV11-2 to TRBJ1-5, with D maybe TRBD1 (5 bases). Germline loops: CDR1 SGHAT, CDR2 FQNNGV. V lost 0 bases and J 4 bases, leaving 10 bases between the germline ends. The CDR3 is made up of 15 amino acids. The CDR3 DNA reads as TGTGCCAGCAGCTTAGATGCAGGGCGAAATCAGCCCCAGCATTTT. Protein sequence: CASSLDAGRNQPQHF.

Only a few counts were recorded for this clonotype. V is TRBV6-1 and J is TRBJ1-2, with TRBD1 matching 7 bases. Germline CDR1 reads MNHNS; CDR2 reads SASEGT. There are 15 residues in the CDR3. The junction had 15 bases not matched to a gene; V was cut back by 11 bases and J by 3 bases. The CDR3, as DNA: TGTGCCCTCATCCAGCCTGGGACAGCTTACTATGGCTACACCTTC. Translating gives CALIQPGTAYYGYTF.

This clonotype has only a few counts. This rearrangement joins TRBV6-9 to TRBJ2-7, with 7 bases aligning to TRBD1. CDR3 length: 17 amino acids. V trimming: 0 bases; J trimming: 0 bases; junction bases outside the gene matches: 8. Germline assignment: CDR1 MNHGY and CDR2 SVAAGI. In nucleotides, the CDR3 is TGTGCCAGCAGTTATTCCGGGACAGTTACCAGCTCCTACGAGCAGTACTTC. Translation gives CASSYSGTVTSSYEQYF.

The genes are TRBV5-1 and TRBJ2-1; 12 positions agree with TRBD2. The trim removed 0 bases at V and 5 bases at J, leaving 9 bases unmatched. The germline CDR1 and CDR2 sequences are SGHRS and YFSETQ. This CDR3 has 18 amino acids. The CDR3 nucleotides read TGCGCCAGCAGCTTGGCCAAGACTAGCGGGAGAGGGAACAATGAGCAGTTCTTC. Encoded protein: CASSLAKTSGRGNNEQFF.